Listed below are T cell receptor beta chains from one sample, sequenced in a study of T-cell memory formation after mild COVID-19. TCRdb reprocessed the 5' RACE reads with MiXCR, giving one entry per CDR3 protein. The profile covers 350,000 to 500,000 distinct CDR3 sequences, with 15% to 20% appearing a single time and about 8.8% taken by the ten largest. The specimen sequenced was PBMCs or a T cell subset sorted from them (not recorded which). The receptors derive from an adult woman who had mild COVID-19 (a few samples of this study predate the infection). Cell type and time point are not known. The CDR3 runs from the conserved cysteine through the conserved F or W. Each record gives: J gene, clone size, V gene, CDR3 protein. A row's size may be missing; if present it is once, few, many or a size class.

>TRBJ1-6|few|TRBV5-1
CASSLGTVRAPLHF
>TRBJ2-1|NA|TRBV6-2/TRBV6-3
CASSYRLAGGTYNEQFF
>TRBJ1-4|NA|TRBV29-1
CSVGSGREKLVF
>TRBJ2-1|NA|TRBV12-3/TRBV12-4
CASSSGEREQFF
>TRBJ1-3|few|TRBV7-9
CASGQTGGGNTIYF
>TRBJ2-7|NA|TRBV2
CASSTLGQAGGNYEQYF
>TRBJ1-1|few|TRBV6-5
CASRGLGLNTEAFF
>TRBJ2-7|few|TRBV7-9
CASAQGASYEQYF
>TRBJ2-2|few|TRBV7-8
CASSSLSATGELFF
>TRBJ1-5|once|TRBV19
CASTPAPGQGGSNQPQHF
>TRBJ2-7|NA|TRBV11-3
CASSPNMGYEQYF
>TRBJ2-1|few|TRBV20-1
CSARGRGNEQFF
>TRBJ2-3|NA|TRBV2
CASPDSTDTQYF
>TRBJ2-7|few|TRBV4-1
CASSQGGGREQYF
>TRBJ2-1|NA|TRBV11-3
CASSEPLDNTHNEQFF
>TRBJ1-2|few|TRBV6-5
CASGRGNYGYTF
>TRBJ2-7|many|TRBV7-2
CASSSRGIVTGYEQYF
>TRBJ1-4|NA|TRBV7-9
CASSLAGTGFEKLFF
>TRBJ1-1|few|TRBV5-1
CASSTDGQTEAFF
>TRBJ2-3|NA|TRBV6-5
CASSYVAGGPRDTQYF
>TRBJ2-7|NA|TRBV6-5
CASSYSFGGGTYEQYF
>TRBJ2-1|few|TRBV9
CASSSTRNEQFF
>TRBJ2-7|NA|TRBV20-1
CSARISLRETYEQYF
>TRBJ2-3|few|TRBV5-6
CASRIAGSYTDTQYF
>TRBJ2-7|NA|TRBV20-1
CSAPMGGSGGYEQYF
>TRBJ1-1|NA|TRBV27
CASSFGTGVAEAFF
>TRBJ2-1|few|TRBV24-1
CATSDPLSSSYNEQFF
>TRBJ2-2|few|TRBV7-2
CASSLEGLAENTGELFF
>TRBJ2-1|NA|TRBV24-1
CATSGRQGYNEQFF
>TRBJ2-5|NA|TRBV4-1
CASSLTGKQETQYF
>TRBJ2-5|few|TRBV3-1
CASSQELQPLLETQYF
>TRBJ2-4|NA|TRBV19
CARGGAGRFEDIQYF
>TRBJ2-3|NA|TRBV19
CASVSSGRRGGTDTQYF
>TRBJ2-7|NA|TRBV5-1
CASRVLTGGFHEQYF
>TRBJ2-2|NA|TRBV18
CASSPSLQVVTGELFF
>TRBJ1-1|NA|TRBV29-1
CSVYHRGNTEAFF
>TRBJ2-1|NA|TRBV30
CAWSFSFFLGGVYNEQFF
>TRBJ1-5|NA|TRBV18
CASSPPQGPQHF
>TRBJ2-7|few|TRBV29-1
CSVEDRAYEQYF